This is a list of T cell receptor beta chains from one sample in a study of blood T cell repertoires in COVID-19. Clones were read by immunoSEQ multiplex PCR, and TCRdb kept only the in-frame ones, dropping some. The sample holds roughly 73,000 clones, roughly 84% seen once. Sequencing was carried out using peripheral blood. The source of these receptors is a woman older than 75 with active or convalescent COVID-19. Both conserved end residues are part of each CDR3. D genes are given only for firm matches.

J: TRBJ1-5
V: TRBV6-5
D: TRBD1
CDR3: CASRDSRGSNQPQHF
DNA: TGTGCCAGCCGGGACAGCCGAGGTAGCAATCAGCCCCAGCATTTT

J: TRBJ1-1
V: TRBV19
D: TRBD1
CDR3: CASSNRGLTEAFF
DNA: TGTGCCAGTAGTAACAGGGGGCTCACTGAAGCTTTCTTT

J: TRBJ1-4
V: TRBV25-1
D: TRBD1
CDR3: CASSEYAARGQGKLFF
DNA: TGTGCCAGCAGTGAATACGCAGCCAGGGGGCAAGGAAAACTGTTTTTT

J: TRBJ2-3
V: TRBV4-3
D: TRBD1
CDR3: CASSQVPGTGGFTDTQYF
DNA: TGCGCCAGCAGCCAAGTACCCGGGACAGGGGGTTTCACAGATACGCAGTATTTT

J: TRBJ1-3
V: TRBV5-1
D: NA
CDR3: CASSLLGGLTGNTIYF
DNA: TGCGCCAGCAGCTTGTTGGGGGGGCTAACTGGAAACACCATATATTTT

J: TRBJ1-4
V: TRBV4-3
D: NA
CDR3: CASSQDIPTNEKLFF
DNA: TGCGCCAGCAGCCAAGATATCCCAACTAATGAAAAACTGTTTTTT

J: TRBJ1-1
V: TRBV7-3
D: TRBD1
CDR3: CASSPSDRRWTEAFF
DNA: TGTGCCAGCAGCCCATCGGACAGGAGATGGACTGAAGCTTTCTTT

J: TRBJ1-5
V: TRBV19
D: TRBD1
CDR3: CASKRQGRHQPQHF
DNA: TGTGCCAGCAAAAGACAGGGACGGCATCAGCCCCAGCATTTT

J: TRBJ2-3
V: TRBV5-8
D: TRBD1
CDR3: CASSSYAYTGGRGTDTQYF
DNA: TGTGCCAGCAGCTCCTACGCGTACACAGGGGGCAGGGGGACAGATACGCAGTATTTT

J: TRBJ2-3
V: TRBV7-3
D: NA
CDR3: CASSARLTTDTQYF
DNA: TGTGCCAGCAGCGCCCGACTTACCACAGATACGCAGTATTTT